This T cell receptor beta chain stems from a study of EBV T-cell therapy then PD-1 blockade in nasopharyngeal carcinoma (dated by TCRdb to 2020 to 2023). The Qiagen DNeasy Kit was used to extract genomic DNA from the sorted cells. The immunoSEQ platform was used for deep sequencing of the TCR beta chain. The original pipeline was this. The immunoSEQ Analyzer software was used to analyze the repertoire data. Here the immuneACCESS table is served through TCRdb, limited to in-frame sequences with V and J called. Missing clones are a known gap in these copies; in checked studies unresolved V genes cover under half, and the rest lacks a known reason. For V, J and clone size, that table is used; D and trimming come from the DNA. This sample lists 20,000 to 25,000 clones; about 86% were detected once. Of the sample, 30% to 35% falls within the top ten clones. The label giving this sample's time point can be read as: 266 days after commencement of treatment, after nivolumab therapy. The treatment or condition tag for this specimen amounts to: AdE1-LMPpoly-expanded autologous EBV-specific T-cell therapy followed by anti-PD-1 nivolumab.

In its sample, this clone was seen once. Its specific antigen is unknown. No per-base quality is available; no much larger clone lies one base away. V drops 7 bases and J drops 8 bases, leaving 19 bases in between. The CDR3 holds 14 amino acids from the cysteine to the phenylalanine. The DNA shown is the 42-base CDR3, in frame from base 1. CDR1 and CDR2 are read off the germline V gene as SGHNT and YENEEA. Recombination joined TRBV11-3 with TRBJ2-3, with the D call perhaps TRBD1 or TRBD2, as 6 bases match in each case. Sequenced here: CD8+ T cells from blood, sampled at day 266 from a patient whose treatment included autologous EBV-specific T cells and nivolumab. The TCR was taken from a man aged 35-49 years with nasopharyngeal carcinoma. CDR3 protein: CASTGGPLSATQYF. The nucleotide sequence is TGTGCCAGCACCGGGGGCCCCCTCAGTGCTACGCAGTATTTT.